The clone carrying this T cell receptor (beta chain) is medium-sized. No antigen is known for it. This sample was taken from a study of metastatic and nonmetastatic thyroid tumors. Study background: The comparison covered peripheral blood and tumor or nodule tissue in malignant and benign thyroid patients. Study results and caveats: Relative to benign nodules, malignant thyroid tumors were reportedly characterized by significantly elevated TCR beta diversity in blood and tumor.

V shed 1 base and J 5 bases; nucleotides not matched to a gene: 6. The CDR3 is 16 amino acids. Per the germline V gene, CDR1 is SGDLS and CDR2 is YYNGEE. Source study methods: Clinicopathological groups supplied CDR3 differences that were used to build a distant-metastasis classifier for papillary thyroid cancer. TCRdb re-called clones from the PCR reads using MiXCR. The V and J calls follow TCRdb's processing rather than the paper's. The data show about 10,000 clones, approximately 31% seen once. Patients were all untreated before their thyroid surgery. V is TRBV9 and J is TRBJ1-2; TRBD1 agrees at 12 bases. The TCR comes from a female donor with papillary thyroid cancer or a benign thyroid nodule (not recorded which). Some clones in this sample may be carry-over from other donors' samples. The sample was tumor tissue. The chain's CDR3 is CASSVSPGQGAYGYTF. The CDR3 DNA reads TGTGCCAGCAGCGTATCACCGGGACAGGGGGCTTATGGCTACACCTTC. The full variable domain, rest sourced from reference TRBV9 and TRBJ1-2, is DSGVTQTPKHLITATGQRVTLRCSPRSGDLSVYWYQQSLDQGLQFLIQYYNGEERAKGNILERFSAQQFPDLHSELNLSSLELGDSALYFCASSVSPGQGAYGYTFGSGTRLTVV.